This entry concerns a single T cell receptor (beta chain). Profiling relied on immunoSEQ multiplex PCR, and the TCRdb table lists in-frame clones only, not all of them. The sample includes some 16,000 clones, around 69% of them seen just once. The CDR3 sequence is 15 residues long. In germline, CDR1 is MNHNS, CDR2 SASEGT. V lost 6 bases to trimming and J lost 6 bases; unmatched junction nucleotides: 14. This specimen comes from a study of neoadjuvant anti-PD-1 for oral cavity cancer. Study context: Around day 43, patients without progression received a fourth nivolumab dose before surgery.

This TCR came from a person aged 40 to 85 with oral cavity squamous cell carcinoma. The V gene is TRBV6-1, the J gene TRBJ2-7; 7 bases match TRBD1. The sample here was PBMCs, taken before nivolumab (anti-PD-1) treatment. The CDR3 DNA reads as TGTGCCAGCAGAGAAACAGGGGTCTCCCCACTCGAGCAGTACTTC. Protein sequence: CASRETGVSPLEQYF.